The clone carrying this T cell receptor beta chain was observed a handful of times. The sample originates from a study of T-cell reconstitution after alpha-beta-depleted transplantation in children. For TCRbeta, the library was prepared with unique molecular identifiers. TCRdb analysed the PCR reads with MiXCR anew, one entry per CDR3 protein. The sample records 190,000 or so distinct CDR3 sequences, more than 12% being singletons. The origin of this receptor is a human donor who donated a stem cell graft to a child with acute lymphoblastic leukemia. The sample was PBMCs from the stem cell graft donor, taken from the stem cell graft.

The CDR3 sequence: CASSFGLGYEQYF. The CDR3, as DNA: TGCGCCAGCAGCTTTGGACTGGGATACGAGCAGTACTTC. V gene TRBV5-1 combines with J gene TRBJ2-7; TRBD2 is a possible D gene (5 bases). In germline, CDR1 is SGHRS, CDR2 YFSETQ. The CDR3 contains 13 residues. Trimming removed 2 bases from V and 4 bases from J, with 10 bases in between.